The rows below give T cell receptor beta chains drawn from one sample of a study of blood T cell repertoires in COVID-19. Assay used: immunoSEQ multiplex PCR; TCRdb lists only in-frame clones, some missing. The sample yields around 170,000 clones, 88% seen once. The sample comprised peripheral blood. These TCRs come from a woman aged 25 to 39 with acute or convalescent COVID-19. Each CDR3 is given with its conserved first and last residue. Each record gives: V gene, D gene, J gene, clone size, CDR3 DNA, CDR3 protein. The D gene is left open where the match is weak. Size is stated for part of the rows, as once, few or many counts, or as a class when the clone is expanded.

v_call: TRBV7-2; d_call: -; j_call: TRBJ1-1; clone_size: few; cdr3_nt: TGTGCCAGCAGCTTGGACTTGAACACTGAAGCTTTCTTT; cdr3_aa: CASSLDLNTEAFF
v_call: TRBV7-8; d_call: -; j_call: TRBJ2-2; clone_size: -; cdr3_nt: TGTGCCAGCAGCTTACCAGGGCCCGGGGAGCTGTTTTTT; cdr3_aa: CASSLPGPGELFF
v_call: TRBV3-1/TRBV3-2; d_call: TRBD2; j_call: TRBJ2-2; clone_size: -; cdr3_nt: TGTGCCAGCAGCCGATCCTCTAGCGGCAACGGGGAGCTGTTTTTT; cdr3_aa: CASSRSSSGNGELFF
v_call: TRBV6-5; d_call: -; j_call: TRBJ1-3; clone_size: -; cdr3_nt: TGTGCCAGCAGTTACTCTTTTGGGGCGCCTGGAAACACCATATATTTT; cdr3_aa: CASSYSFGAPGNTIYF
v_call: TRBV19; d_call: -; j_call: TRBJ1-6; clone_size: -; cdr3_nt: TGTGCCAGTATGAGGGGGAGCTCCTATAATTCACCCCTCCACTTT; cdr3_aa: CASMRGSSYNSPLHF
v_call: TRBV7-9; d_call: TRBD1; j_call: TRBJ1-2; clone_size: -; cdr3_nt: TGTGCCAGCAGCGAAAACAGGGGGGACTATGGCTACACCTTC; cdr3_aa: CASSENRGDYGYTF
v_call: TRBV24-1; d_call: -; j_call: TRBJ2-2; clone_size: -; cdr3_nt: TGTGCCACCGTGGGACTCCCCACTGGGGAGCTGTTTTTT; cdr3_aa: CATVGLPTGELFF
v_call: TRBV7-9; d_call: -; j_call: TRBJ2-7; clone_size: -; cdr3_nt: TGTGCCAGCAGCTTCGGCTCCTACGAGCAGTACTTC; cdr3_aa: CASSFGSYEQYF
v_call: TRBV6-5; d_call: -; j_call: TRBJ1-6; clone_size: -; cdr3_nt: TGTGCCAGCAGCAAGGGGATGAATTCACCCCTCCACTTT; cdr3_aa: CASSKGMNSPLHF
v_call: TRBV7-2; d_call: -; j_call: TRBJ2-2; clone_size: few; cdr3_nt: TGTGCCAGCAGCCCCGGGGGACGGGTGGCCGGGGAGCTGTTTTTT; cdr3_aa: CASSPGGRVAGELFF
v_call: TRBV2; d_call: -; j_call: TRBJ1-1; clone_size: -; cdr3_nt: TGTGCCAGCACCCACGAACTTGGCACTGAAGCTTTCTTT; cdr3_aa: CASTHELGTEAFF
v_call: TRBV9; d_call: TRBD1; j_call: TRBJ1-5; clone_size: -; cdr3_nt: TGTGCCAGCAGCGTCGGCACAGGGGGCGGACAGCCCCAGCATTTT; cdr3_aa: CASSVGTGGGQPQHF